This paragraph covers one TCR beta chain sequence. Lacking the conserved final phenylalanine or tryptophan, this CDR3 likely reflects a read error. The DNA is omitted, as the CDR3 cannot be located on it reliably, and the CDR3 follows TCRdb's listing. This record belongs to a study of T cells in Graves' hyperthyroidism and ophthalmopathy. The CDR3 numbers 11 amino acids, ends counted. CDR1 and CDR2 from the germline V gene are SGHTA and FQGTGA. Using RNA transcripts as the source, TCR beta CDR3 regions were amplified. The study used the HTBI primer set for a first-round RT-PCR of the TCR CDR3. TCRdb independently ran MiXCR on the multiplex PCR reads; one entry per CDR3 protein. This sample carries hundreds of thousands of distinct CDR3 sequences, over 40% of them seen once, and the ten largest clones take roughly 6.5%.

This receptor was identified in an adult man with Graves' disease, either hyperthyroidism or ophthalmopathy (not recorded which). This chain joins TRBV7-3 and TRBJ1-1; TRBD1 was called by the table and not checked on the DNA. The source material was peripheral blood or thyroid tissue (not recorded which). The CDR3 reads CASSLSPAELY.